This T cell receptor beta chain comes out of a study of T cells in Graves' hyperthyroidism and ophthalmopathy. The diagnoses drew upon clinical symptoms, serum thyroxine and TRAb, thyroid ultrasound and orbital computed tomography. The PBMCs studied were ones that came from roughly 9.1 ml fresh peripheral blood. The CDR3 extends over 12 amino acids. This clonotype has only a few counts. What it binds is unknown. A clone one base away is much larger, so this may be a read error. General study results and limits: Model predictions of ophthalmopathy came a median around 6.5 months before onset. In the blood, most expanded thyroid clonotypes above 0.001 appeared as well.

Amplified regions were TCR beta CDR3 sequences from RNA transcripts. First-round RT-PCR of the TCR CDR3 relied on the HTBI primer set. TCRdb called the multiplex PCR reads again in MiXCR, with one record for every CDR3 protein. The data hold about 600,000 distinct CDR3 sequences, with approximately 16% observed a single time. This receptor was taken from a woman aged 40 to 50 with Graves' ophthalmopathy. What was sequenced was blood. The chain joins TRBV12-3 or TRBV12-4 to TRBJ1-1; maybe TRBD1 (5 bases). The CDR3 loop is CASSLDTRKALF. The CDR3 region has the DNA TGTGCCAGCAGTTTGGACACACGGAAAGCTCTCTTT.